These 22 T cell receptor beta chains were all obtained from the same sample, sequenced in a study of PD-1 blockade in classical Hodgkin lymphoma. Stated time point: cycle 4 day 1 (C4D1), after 5 to 7 weeks of nivolumab. Every patient relapsed after autologous stem cell transplantation, and brentuximab vedotin exposure varied. Method: immunoSEQ multiplex PCR; TCRdb's copy keeps in-frame clones and lacks some. This table has 40,000 to 55,000 clones, around 80% appearing once. Sequenced material: peripheral blood mononuclear cells (PBMCs), taken before the fourth cycle of nivolumab. The source is a human donor with classical Hodgkin lymphoma.

This rearrangement joins TRBV5-1 to TRBJ2-1; D possibly matches TRBD1 or TRBD2 (5 bases each). This CDR3 is built from 16 residues. Germline V lookup: CDR1 SGHRS, CDR2 YFSETQ. Trimming removed 0 bases from V and 8 bases from J, with 18 bases in between. CDR3 coding DNA: TGCGCCAGCAGCTTGGCCGTCGGGGCGGAGGTCGATGAGCAGTTCTTC. As protein: CASSLAVGAEVDEQFF.

The sample holds a few counts of this clone. The chain joins TRBV14 to TRBJ1-2, with 11 bases fitting TRBD1. V was clipped by 4 bases and J by 5 bases; unmatched bases: 6. Germline-derived CDR1 and CDR2 are SGHDN and FVKESK. The CDR3 is 15 residues long. CDR3 protein: CASSPPGTGGYGYTF. CDR3 sequence (DNA): TGTGCCAGCAGCCCCCCCGGGACAGGGGGTTATGGCTACACCTTC. Based on the CDR3 plus reference TRBV14 and TRBJ1-2, the full variable domain is EAGVTQFPSHSVIEKGQTVTLRCDPISGHDNLYWYRRVMGKEIKFLLHFVKESKQDESGMPNNRFLAERTGGTYSTLKVQPAELEDSGVYFCASSPPGTGGYGYTFGSGTRLTVV.

This clone was detected only once. The chain uses TRBV9 and TRBJ2-3; D gene ambiguous. The CDR3 consists of 14 residues. The V gene's germline CDR1 is SGDLS and CDR2 YYNGEE. V lost 3 bases, J lost 2 bases, and 10 bases lay in between. The CDR3 DNA is TGTGCCAGCAGCGGGCTCCAGGACACAGATACGCAGTATTTT. Its translation: CASSGLQDTDTQYF. The full variable domain, completed using reference TRBV9 and TRBJ2-3, is DSGVTQTPKHLITATGQRVTLRCSPRSGDLSVYWYQQSLDQGLQFLIQYYNGEERAKGNILERFSAQQFPDLHSELNLSSLELGDSALYFCASSGLQDTDTQYFGPGTRLTVL.

This clone was seen only once. The J gene is TRBJ1-1, the V gene TRBV5-1; a weak D match, TRBD1 (5 bases). Per the germline V gene, CDR1 is SGHRS and CDR2 is YFSETQ. This CDR3 spans 14 amino acids. Between the trimmed V and J ends, which lost 1 base and 7 bases, there was a span of 14 bases. For the CDR3, the DNA is TGCGCCAGCAGCTTGTCTCTAGGGGAGAATGAAGCTTTCTTT. It is translated as CASSLSLGENEAFF.

The chain couples TRBV5-4 to TRBJ2-1; no firm D call. Germline V lookup: CDR1 SGHNT, CDR2 YYREEE (reference sequence). The CDR3 has 16 amino acids. V lost 1 base to trimming and J lost 0 bases, with 11 bases between them. In DNA, the CDR3 is TGTGCCAGCAGCTTGTCTGTGTTCAGCTCCTACAATGAGCAGTTCTTC. Its protein is CASSLSVFSSYNEQFF. The entire variable domain, with the rest obtained from reference TRBV5-4 and TRBJ2-1, is as follows: ETGVTQSPTHLIKTRGQQVTLRCSSQSGHNTVSWYQQALGQGPQFIFQYYREEENGRGNFPPRFSGLQFPNYSSELNVNALELDDSALYLCASSLSVFSSYNEQFFGPGTRLTVL.

The chain combines TRBV19 with TRBJ2-3; unclear D gene. The germline V gene encodes CDR1 LNHDA and CDR2 SQIVND (reference sequence). The CDR3 has 12 residues. V was shortened by 5 bases and J by 4 bases, with 7 bases between the two germline ends. CDR3 bases: TGTGCCAGTAGTCAGGCTGCAGATACGCAGTATTTT. Protein: CASSQAADTQYF.

The V gene is TRBV11-2, the J gene TRBJ1-5, with D hard to call. Trimming took 1 base from V and 1 from J, leaving 11 bases between them. The CDR3 covers 16 residues. The germline CDR1 and CDR2 sequences are SGHAT and FQNNGV. The CDR3 DNA reads TGTGCCAGCAGCTTAGGTGGAACGGGGAGCAATCAGCCCCAGCATTTT. It codes for CASSLGGTGSNQPQHF.

The rearrangement links TRBV7-3 to TRBJ2-3, with D possibly matching TRBD2 (6 bases). Germline lookup yields CDR1 SGHTA and CDR2 FQGTGA. V dropped 5 bases and J dropped 5 bases, with 23 bases sitting between them. This CDR3 is built from 17 residues. The CDR3 DNA sequence: TGTGCCAGCAGCCTAAGTGGGGGGACGCTAACGGGAGATACGCAGTATTTT. It specifies CASSLSGGTLTGDTQYF.

The chain joins TRBV6-1 to TRBJ2-1; TRBD1 agrees at 8 bases. From germline, CDR1 is MNHNS and CDR2 SASEGT. CDR3 length equals 14 residues. V shed 8 bases, J shed 7 bases, and the junction held 10 bases outside the gene matches. DNA for the CDR3: TGTGCCAGCCTGGAGTTGGGACAGGAGAATGAGCAGTTCTTC. Translated, it gives CASLELGQENEQFF.

The chain has TRBV2 and TRBJ1-2; D ambiguous. CDR1 SNHLY and CDR2 FYNNEI come from the germline V gene. CDR3 length: 15 residues. V was trimmed by 8 bases and J by 5 bases, leaving 21 bases between them. CDR3 residues: CASLLSGNRNYGYTF. In nucleotides, the CDR3 is TGTGCCAGCCTGTTGTCGGGTAACCGCAATTATGGCTACACCTTC.

V is TRBV6-5 and J is TRBJ2-1; possible D gene TRBD2, 5 bases. The germline gives CDR1 MNHEY, CDR2 SVGAGI. The ends were cut back, 5 bases at V and 15 bases at J, with 17 bases in the middle. This CDR3 is 12 amino acids long. The CDR3 sequence: CASSHQNGIPFF. CDR3 DNA: TGTGCCAGCAGTCACCAAAACGGGATTCCGTTCTTC.

This chain uses TRBV6-5 with TRBJ1-3, with TRBD1 as a possible D gene (5 bases). V dropped 2 bases and J dropped 3 bases, with 8 bases sitting between them. Germline CDR1 reads MNHEY; CDR2 reads SVGAGI. The length of the CDR3 is 14 residues. The DNA of the CDR3 is TGTGCCAGCAGTTACGGGGGAGGTGGAAACACCATATATTTT. It codes for CASSYGGGGNTIYF.

The gene calls are TRBV9 and TRBJ2-7; 7 nucleotides match TRBD1. The CDR3 covers 16 residues. After removal of 4 bases from V and 5 bases from J, the junction contained 15 bases not matched to a gene. The germline CDR1 and CDR2 sequences are SGDLS and YYNGEE. CDR3 in DNA: TGTGCCAGCAGCTTTCTCCCCGGGACAGTGGGCGACGAGCAGTACTTC. Translating gives CASSFLPGTVGDEQYF.

This clone has just a few counts. This chain joins TRBV5-4 and TRBJ1-5; the D is unclear. CDR3 size: 13 residues. The V gene lost 0 bases and the J gene lost 0 bases, with 1 base spanning the gap. In germline, CDR1 is SGHNT, CDR2 YYREEE (reference sequence). CDR3 residues: CASSLGSNQPQHF. The DNA of the CDR3 is TGTGCCAGCAGCTTGGGTAGCAATCAGCCCCAGCATTTT. The entire variable domain, with the rest obtained from reference TRBV5-4 and TRBJ1-5, is as follows: ETGVTQSPTHLIKTRGQQVTLRCSSQSGHNTVSWYQQALGQGPQFIFQYYREEENGRGNFPPRFSGLQFPNYSSELNVNALELDDSALYLCASSLGSNQPQHFGDGTRLSIL.

The rearrangement joins TRBV4-1 to TRBJ2-6; D not certain. CDR3 length: 13 residues. V lost 0 bases and J lost 11, with 8 bases in between. Germline lookup yields CDR1 MGHRA and CDR2 YSYEKL. CDR3 in amino acids: CASSQEGVDVLTF. CDR3 nucleotides: TGCGCCAGCAGCCAAGAGGGTGTTGACGTCCTGACTTTC.

This rearrangement joins TRBV6-5 to TRBJ1-5; D unresolved. Looked up from germline, CDR1 is MNHEY and CDR2 is SVGAGI. The CDR3 totals 15 residues. V was clipped by 4 bases and J by 0 bases, with 10 bases between them. The CDR3 bases are TGTGCCAGCAGTTGGTCAGTTTATAGCAATCAGCCCCAGCATTTT. Protein product: CASSWSVYSNQPQHF.

This clone was recorded a few times. This chain links TRBV11-2 with TRBJ2-5; no clear D gene. The CDR3 has 12 amino acids. Trimming took off 6 bases at V and 5 bases at J, with 10 bases between the two ends. The germline V gene encodes CDR1 SGHAT and CDR2 FQNNGV. CDR3 bases: TGTGCCAGCAGGTCTACCCAGGAGACCCAGTACTTC. It specifies CASRSTQETQYF.

The DNA for the CDR3 is TGTGCCAGTAGTTCTCGGTACAATGAGCAGTTCTTC. This encodes CASSSRYNEQFF. The chain links TRBV19 to TRBJ2-1; D remains ambiguous. The germline V and J ends were trimmed by 5 bases and 4 bases, with 6 bases remaining between them. The CDR3 consists of 12 residues. Germline CDR1 reads LNHDA; CDR2 reads SQIVND (reference sequence).

This chain links TRBV19 with TRBJ1-5, with D tentatively TRBD1 (5 bases). The V end was cut by 6 bases, the J end by 0 bases, with 21 bases between. Germline CDR1 LNHDA, CDR2 SQIVND (reference sequence). The CDR3 totals 18 residues. The CDR3 nucleotides are TGTGCCAGTAGCCCTCCTCACCGGGACGAAAATAGCAATCAGCCCCAGCATTTT. Its protein is CASSPPHRDENSNQPQHF.

This clone appeared a few times. The V gene is TRBV7-9, the J gene TRBJ1-2; D call uncertain. V gave up 3 bases and J gave up 3 bases, with 11 bases separating them. CDR3 length: 14 amino acids. CDR1 and CDR2 (germline): SEHNR, FQNEAQ (reference sequence). CDR3 in amino acids: CASSFVPKDYGYTF. CDR3 DNA sequence: TGTGCCAGCAGCTTCGTTCCGAAGGACTATGGCTACACCTTC.

This rearrangement joins TRBV9 to TRBJ2-3; D not certain. The V end lost 2 bases, the J end lost 2 bases, and 21 bases lay between the germline ends. Germline loops: CDR1 SGDLS, CDR2 YYNGEE. The CDR3 is made up of 18 amino acids. DNA of the CDR3: TGTGCCAGCAGCGTGACTCTTTCGGTGGCTCTATCCACAGATACGCAGTATTTT. It yields the protein CASSVTLSVALSTDTQYF.

The chain couples TRBV7-9 to TRBJ1-1, with TRBD1 as a possible D gene (6 bases). Germline values: CDR1 SEHNR, CDR2 FQNEAQ (reference sequence). Trimming removed 3 bases at V and 7 bases at J, with 12 bases between. The CDR3 sequence is 13 residues long. The CDR3 sequence is CASSFAGQIEAFF. The DNA for the CDR3 is TGTGCCAGCAGCTTTGCTGGACAGATTGAAGCTTTCTTT.